Shown below are 27 T cell receptor beta chains from a single sample sequenced in a study of PD-1 blockade in classical Hodgkin lymphoma. Sequencing was performed with immunoSEQ multiplex PCR; in TCRdb, only in-frame clones are kept and a portion is missing. The table includes about 28,000 clones, roughly 78% detected once. The time point denotes: cycle 4 day 1 (C4D1), after more than 5 weeks of nivolumab. Every patient had relapsed following autologous stem cell transplantation, and cohorts differed in brentuximab vedotin exposure. The sample in question was peripheral blood mononuclear cells (PBMCs), obtained before the fourth cycle of nivolumab. Receptors originate from a human donor with classical Hodgkin lymphoma.

The chain carries TRBV5-6 and TRBJ2-1; no definite D call. CDR1 and CDR2 from the germline V gene are SGHDT and YYEEEE. This CDR3 has 15 residues. V lost 4 bases, J lost 4 bases, and 15 bases lay in between. Here the CDR3 reads CASSHGTRLYNEQFF. The CDR3 region has the DNA TGTGCCAGCAGCCACGGAACCCGCTTATACAATGAGCAGTTCTTC. The full variable domain, rest sourced from reference TRBV5-6 and TRBJ2-1, is DAGVTQSPTHLIKTRGQQVTLRCSPKSGHDTVSWYQQALGQGPQFIFQYYEEEERQRGNFPDRFSGHQFPNYSSELNVNALLLGDSALYLCASSHGTRLYNEQFFGPGTRLTVL.

This clone has only a few counts. The rearrangement links TRBV15 to TRBJ1-2; unclear D gene. In germline, CDR1 is LNHNV, CDR2 YYDKDF (reference sequence). V lost 0 bases and J lost 4, with 18 bases in between. The CDR3 consists of 17 residues. The CDR3 nucleotides read TGTGCCACCAGCAGAGATCTTTTGGCACCGGACCCCTATGGCTACACCTTC. It is translated as CATSRDLLAPDPYGYTF.

The chain recombines TRBV10-3 with TRBJ1-1; tentatively, D is TRBD1 (6 bases). Deletions cut 11 bases from V and 3 bases from J, with 19 bases between. CDR1 is ENHRY, CDR2 SYGVKD, per germline. The CDR3 runs to 14 residues. The CDR3 DNA sequence: TGTGCCGGCAACTGGGGGGGGCGGGACACTGAAGCTTTCTTT. Its translation: CAGNWGGRDTEAFF.

In this sample, this clone turned up a few times. The CDR3 DNA follows: TGTGCCAGCAGTTCCCACCCCCGTGAGCAGTTCTTC. It encodes CASSSHPREQFF. The chain is built from TRBV27 and TRBJ2-1; D is ambiguous. The CDR3 runs to 12 residues. CDR1 is MNHEY, CDR2 SMNVEV, per germline (reference sequence). V gave up 4 bases and J gave up 9 bases, with 10 bases separating them.

V gene TRBV5-1 combines with J gene TRBJ2-2; possible D gene TRBD2, 5 bases. This CDR3 spans 16 amino acids. Per the germline V gene, CDR1 is SGHRS and CDR2 is YFSETQ. Trimming took 3 bases from V and 4 from J, leaving 16 bases between them. The CDR3 protein is CASSYLRANSTGELFF. The CDR3 nucleotides are TGCGCCAGCAGCTATCTGAGGGCAAATTCCACCGGGGAGCTGTTTTTT.

The chain recombines TRBV28 with TRBJ2-3; 7 nucleotides agree with TRBD2. V lost 3 bases, J lost 4 bases, and 7 bases stayed unmatched. The CDR3 runs 15 residues. Germline CDR1 and CDR2: MDHEN and SYDVKM. The CDR3, as DNA: TGTGCCAGCAGTTTGGGGAGGGTTGGTTCAGATACGCAGTATTTT. As protein: CASSLGRVGSDTQYF.

On this clone itself: Other DNA sequences in the sample encode the same CDR3. This chain links TRBV7-2 with TRBJ2-7; 8 bases match TRBD2. The CDR3 has 16 residues. Losses at the gene ends were 0 bases for V and 5 bases for J; bases not matched to a gene: 9. Germline V CDR1 and CDR2: SGHTA, FQGNSA. CDR3 amino acids: CASSLAASGSSHEQYF. In DNA form, the CDR3 reads TGTGCCAGCAGCTTAGCGGCCAGCGGGAGTTCCCACGAGCAGTACTTC.

This chain links TRBV18 with TRBJ2-5; D perhaps matches TRBD2 (5 bases). Per germline, CDR1 KGHSH and CDR2 LQKENI. The germline V and J ends were trimmed by 1 base and 4 bases, with 10 bases remaining between them. This CDR3 has 14 residues. The CDR3 nucleotides are TGTGCCAGCTCACCACTCCCTGGAGGAGAGACCCAGTACTTC. Encoded protein: CASSPLPGGETQYF.

The chain employs TRBV6-1 and TRBJ2-1, with 11 bases that match TRBD1. CDR3 size: 15 residues. Germline values: CDR1 MNHNS, CDR2 SASEGT. With 5 bases clipped from V and 7 bases from J, the junction kept 7 bases outside the gene matches. CDR3 protein: CASSRTGGNMNEQFF. CDR3 nucleotides: TGTGCCAGCAGTAGGACAGGGGGCAATATGAATGAGCAGTTCTTC.

V gene TRBV6-1 combines with J gene TRBJ2-3; D is ambiguous. Germline V gene data show CDR1 as MNHNS and CDR2 as SASEGT. This CDR3 is 12 amino acids long. The germline V and J ends were trimmed by 3 bases and 7 bases, with 8 bases remaining between them. The DNA of the CDR3 is TGTGCCAGCAGTGAGGGTTCGCATACGCAGTATTTT. Translating gives CASSEGSHTQYF.

This clone has only a few counts. Here the CDR3 reads CASSPASGSTGELFF. The CDR3 nucleotides read TGTGCCAGCAGTCCGGCTAGCGGGAGTACCGGGGAGCTGTTTTTT. The J gene is TRBJ2-2, the V gene TRBV25-1; 10 nucleotides agree with TRBD2. V lost 5 bases to trimming and J lost 5 bases; unmatched junction nucleotides: 5. Germline loops: CDR1 MGHDK, CDR2 SYGVNS. The CDR3 is 15 amino acids.

The sample holds one count of this clone. The chain couples TRBV30 to TRBJ1-2; D unresolved. This CDR3 has 13 amino acids. Germline CDR1 is GTSNPN and CDR2 is SVGIG (reference sequence). With 6 bases removed from V and 4 bases from J, the gap between germline ends came to 15 bases. The CDR3 reads CACSILGSYGYTF. CDR3 DNA sequence: TGTGCCTGTAGTATACTAGGATCCTATGGCTACACCTTC.

This sequence joins TRBV19 and TRBJ2-7, with a tentative D call TRBD2 (5 bases). The CDR3 length is 11 residues. Trimming removed 5 bases from V and 4 bases from J, with 6 bases in between. Looked up from germline, CDR1 is LNHDA and CDR2 is SQIVND (reference sequence). This CDR3 reads CASSRGYEQYF. The CDR3 DNA reads TGTGCCAGTAGTCGCGGGTACGAGCAGTACTTC. Combining the CDR3 with reference TRBV19 and TRBJ2-7 gives the whole variable domain DGGITQSPKYLFRKEGQNVTLSCEQNLNHDAMYWYRQDPGQGLRLIYYSQIVNDFQKGDIAEGYSVSREKKESFPLTVTSAQKNPTAFYLCASSRGYEQYFGPGTRLTVT.

The rearrangement links TRBV28 to TRBJ2-2; weak D call: TRBD2 (6 bases). This CDR3 has 14 residues. Per the germline V gene, CDR1 is MDHEN and CDR2 is SYDVKM. Between the trimmed V and J ends, which lost 7 bases and 4 bases, there was a span of 13 bases. DNA of the CDR3: TGTGCCAGCACGGAGGGCGGGACCACCGGGGAGCTGTTTTTT. Amino acid sequence: CASTEGGTTGELFF.

This chain connects TRBV6-5 to TRBJ2-7; a possible D gene is TRBD1 (6 bases). The CDR3 is 15 residues long. Germline CDR1 reads MNHEY; CDR2 reads SVGAGI. V shed 2 bases and J shed 4 bases, with 15 bases lying between them. CDR3 sequence reads: CASSYGQGFRYEQYF. DNA of the CDR3: TGTGCCAGCAGTTACGGGCAGGGGTTTCGGTACGAGCAGTACTTC.

The rearrangement joins TRBV7-3 to TRBJ2-1; 11 nucleotides align to TRBD2. V was pared by 4 bases and J by 8 bases, with 7 bases of the junction left unmatched. The CDR3 has 15 amino acids. Germline CDR1 SGHTA, CDR2 FQGTGA. In DNA form, the CDR3 reads TGTGCCAGCAGCTCTACCGGGACTAGCGGTGATGAGCAGTTCTTC. Protein: CASSSTGTSGDEQFF.

This chain links TRBV6-5 with TRBJ2-3, with 12 bases identical to TRBD1. This CDR3 spans 15 amino acids. After removal of 5 bases from V and 4 bases from J, the junction contained 4 bases not matched to a gene. The germline V gene encodes CDR1 MNHEY and CDR2 SVGAGI. CDR3 DNA sequence: TGTGCCAGCAGTACCGGGACAGGGGGCGCAGATACGCAGTATTTT. Translation gives CASSTGTGGADTQYF.

This chain links TRBV5-1 with TRBJ1-4; the match to TRBD1 covers 9 bases. The CDR3 extends over 14 amino acids. Trimming cost V 5 bases and J 7 bases; bases outside gene matches: 6. The germline V gene encodes CDR1 SGHRS and CDR2 YFSETQ. The CDR3 loop reads CASSKTGGFEKLFF. The CDR3 DNA follows: TGCGCCAGCAGTAAGACAGGGGGATTTGAAAAACTGTTTTTT. Full variable domain (rest looked up from reference TRBV5-1 and TRBJ1-4): KAGVTQTPRYLIKTRGQQVTLSCSPISGHRSVSWYQQTPGQGLQFLFEYFSETQRNKGNFPGRFSGRQFSNSRSEMNVSTLELGDSALYLCASSKTGGFEKLFFGSGTQLSVL.

The chain has TRBV5-1 and TRBJ2-2; TRBD2 is a possible D gene (5 bases). CDR1 SGHRS and CDR2 YFSETQ come from the germline V gene. The CDR3 spans 14 residues. Trimming shortened V by 5 bases and J by 4 bases, and 12 bases separated the two germline ends. CDR3 nucleotide sequence: TGCGCCAGCAGGGAGGTTGGCAGCACCGGGGAGCTGTTTTTT. It encodes CASREVGSTGELFF.

This chain links TRBV27 with TRBJ1-2; D call uncertain. V shed 2 bases and J shed 4 bases, with 17 bases lying between them. The CDR3 consists of 16 residues. The V gene's germline CDR1 is MNHEY and CDR2 SMNVEV (reference sequence). CDR3 sequence reads: CASSLGPQGGLYGYTF. The CDR3 nucleotides are TGTGCCAGCAGTTTAGGTCCACAAGGAGGGCTCTATGGCTACACCTTC.

This clone showed up just a few times. The V and J genes are TRBV2 and TRBJ1-4; 8 positions match TRBD1. The CDR3 length is 15 residues. Germline CDR1 is SNHLY and CDR2 is FYNNEI. J lost 3 bases, V lost 6 bases, and 6 bases had no gene match. In nucleotides, the CDR3 is TGTGCCAGCAGGGACAGGGAGGTTCCTAATGAAAAACTGTTTTTT. This codes for CASRDREVPNEKLFF.

The chain carries TRBV6-6 and TRBJ2-5; D might be TRBD1 (6 bases). The V end lost 6 bases, the J end lost 2 bases, and 16 bases lay between the germline ends. This CDR3 region has 15 residues. Germline V gene data show CDR1 as MNHNY and CDR2 as SVGAGI (reference sequence). This chain's CDR3 is CASSLLRDKQETQYF. The CDR3 coding sequence is TGTGCCAGCAGCCTACTCCGGGACAAACAAGAGACCCAGTACTTC.

The CDR3 region has the DNA TGTGCCAGCACTGTGGACAGGGGGCTGCAGCAGTACTTC. Protein product: CASTVDRGLQQYF. This chain uses TRBV6-1 with TRBJ2-7, with 11 bases identical to TRBD1. Germline values: CDR1 MNHNS, CDR2 SASEGT. The V segment lost 7 bases and the J segment 8 bases; nucleotides outside the gene matches: 7. There are 13 residues in the CDR3.

The J gene is TRBJ2-7, the V gene TRBV27; 8 bases are a match to TRBD1. V dropped 7 bases and J dropped 0; count of bases not matched to a gene: 17. The CDR3 length is 18 residues. The germline V gene has CDR1 MNHEY and CDR2 SMNVEV (reference sequence). The CDR3 DNA reads as TGTGCCAGCACTATCCGGGACAGGCCAAAAAAACTCTCCTACGAGCAGTACTTC. It yields the protein CASTIRDRPKKLSYEQYF.

The sample holds a few counts of this clone. The chain is built from TRBV19 and TRBJ1-4, with D unclear. The CDR3 runs 18 residues. Deletions cut 5 bases from V and 5 bases from J, with 24 bases between. Germline V gives CDR1 LNHDA, CDR2 SQIVND (reference sequence). The CDR3: CASSAPGVGPGGNEKLFF. The CDR3 DNA follows: TGTGCCAGTAGTGCCCCCGGGGTGGGCCCGGGCGGAAATGAAAAACTGTTTTTT.

This sequence joins TRBV6-5 and TRBJ1-3; D call uncertain. This CDR3 region has 15 residues. Between the trimmed V and J ends, which lost 2 bases and 0 bases, there was a span of 8 bases. Germline V CDR1 and CDR2: MNHEY, SVGAGI. DNA for the CDR3: TGTGCCAGCAGTTACAGGCTTTCCTCTGGAAACACCATATATTTT. The encoded protein is CASSYRLSSGNTIYF.

The rearrangement links TRBV19 to TRBJ1-4; D may be TRBD1 (6 bases). V dropped 6 bases and J dropped 3 bases, with 14 bases sitting between them. This CDR3 spans 15 amino acids. The germline CDR1 and CDR2 sequences are LNHDA and SQIVND (reference sequence). The CDR3 nucleotides are TGTGCCAGTAGAGTTCACAGGGCTGCTAATGAAAAACTGTTTTTT. Amino acid sequence: CASRVHRAANEKLFF.